These 18 T cell receptor beta chains share one sample of origin, sequenced in a study of blood T cell repertoires in COVID-19. Assay: immunoSEQ multiplex PCR; the TCRdb copy retains only in-frame clones and omits some. The sample records 150,000 to 200,000 clones, approximately 85% being singletons. The sequenced sample consisted of PBMCs or T cells enriched from blood (not recorded which). Every receptor here comes from a woman aged 18-29 years who had recovered from COVID-19.

This chain uses TRBV5-4 with TRBJ2-7; the D gene is possibly TRBD1 (7 bases). CDR1 and CDR2 from the germline V gene are SGHNT and YYREEE (reference sequence). This CDR3 spans 16 amino acids. The V gene lost 0 bases and the J gene lost 4 bases, with 17 bases spanning the gap. The CDR3 loop reads CASSLAGGQSVYEQYF. CDR3 in DNA: TGTGCCAGCAGCTTGGCCGGGGGACAGAGCGTATACGAGCAGTACTTC.

CDR3 bases: TGCAAGCCTACTAGCGGAGATACGCAGTATTTT. It specifies CKPTSGDTQYF. This chain uses TRBV20-1 with TRBJ2-3, with 8 bases fitting TRBD2. This CDR3 has 11 amino acids. Germline values: CDR1 DFQATT, CDR2 SNEGSKA (reference sequence).

The chain is built from TRBV28 and TRBJ1-1, with D perhaps matching TRBD1 (5 bases). Germline values: CDR1 MDHEN, CDR2 SYDVKM. Deletions cut 5 bases from V and 4 bases from J, with 11 bases between. The CDR3 length is 13 residues. DNA of the CDR3: TGTGCCAGCAGTGGGACTTTCGGCACTGAAGCTTTCTTT. Encoded protein: CASSGTFGTEAFF.

The chain couples TRBV2 to TRBJ1-2; 11 nucleotides line up with TRBD1. CDR1 is SNHLY and CDR2 is FYNNEI in the germline V gene. Trimming cost V 2 bases and J 6 bases; bases outside gene matches: 2. CDR3 length: 14 amino acids. The chain's CDR3 is CASSEWDRGDGYTF. The CDR3 DNA reads as TGTGCCAGCAGTGAATGGGACAGGGGGGATGGCTACACCTTC.

V usage is TRBV7-2 and J usage is TRBJ2-5; D uncertain. Trimming removed 0 bases from V and 4 bases from J, with 12 bases in between. The CDR3 is 15 amino acids. Germline V gene data show CDR1 as SGHTA and CDR2 as FQGNSA. The CDR3 DNA follows: TGTGCCAGCAGCTTAGCGCCTCAGACAAGAGAGACCCAGTACTTC. Its translation is CASSLAPQTRETQYF. Full variable domain (outside the CDR3, taken from reference TRBV7-2 and TRBJ2-5): GAGVSQSPSNKVTEKGKDVELRCDPISGHTALYWYRQSLGQGLEFLIYFQGNSAPDKSGLPSDRFSAERTGGSVSTLTIQRTQQEDSAVYLCASSLAPQTRETQYFGPGTRLLVL.

The chain recombines TRBV12-3 or TRBV12-4 with TRBJ1-1, with D uncertain. V lost 6 bases and J lost 1, with 3 bases in between. The CDR3 is 11 residues long. The CDR3 is CASRQNTEAFF. The DNA for the CDR3 is TGTGCCAGCAGACAGAACACTGAAGCTTTCTTT.

The chain is built from TRBV19 and TRBJ2-4; 10 nucleotides match TRBD1. V was clipped by 6 bases and J by 4 bases; unmatched bases: 6. From germline, CDR1 is LNHDA and CDR2 SQIVND (reference sequence). The CDR3 runs 15 residues. This chain's CDR3 is CASSIGDRGKNIQYF. CDR3 coding DNA: TGTGCCAGTAGCATTGGGGACAGGGGAAAAAACATTCAGTACTTC.

This chain connects TRBV28 to TRBJ1-4, with unresolved D. V was cut by 3 bases and J by 7 bases, with 12 bases left in between. CDR3 length: 14 residues. Germline CDR1 MDHEN, CDR2 SYDVKM. The CDR3 DNA sequence: TGTGCCAGCAGTTTTGGGAGGGCTGGTGAAAAACTGTTTTTT. Its protein product is CASSFGRAGEKLFF.

Concerning this clone: The identical CDR3 is also encoded by other nucleotide sequences in the sample. The gene calls are TRBV2 and TRBJ2-7; D remains unclear. Trimming left V 2 bases short and J 0 bases short, with 5 bases between. There are 13 residues in the CDR3. The V gene's germline CDR1 is SNHLY and CDR2 FYNNEI. The CDR3 is CASSENSSYEQYF. The CDR3 DNA reads as TGTGCCAGCAGTGAAAATAGCTCCTACGAGCAGTACTTC.

V usage is TRBV6-5 and J usage is TRBJ2-2, with TRBD2 identical over 7 bases. With 2 bases clipped from V and 7 bases from J, the junction kept 4 bases outside the gene matches. This CDR3 region has 14 residues. From germline, CDR1 is MNHEY and CDR2 SVGAGI. The CDR3 nucleotides are TGTGCCAGCAGTTACGTCCTAGCGGTCGGGGAGCTGTTTTTT. It codes for CASSYVLAVGELFF.

This clone was seen more than once but under ten times. The chain couples TRBV5-1 to TRBJ2-5; 11 bases line up with TRBD2. With 8 bases clipped from V and 5 bases from J, the junction kept 20 bases outside the gene matches. CDR1 SGHRS and CDR2 YFSETQ come from the germline V gene. The CDR3 has 18 residues. CDR3 in amino acids: CASYGGPRASGRLETQYF. CDR3 nucleotide sequence: TGCGCCAGTTATGGAGGCCCTAGGGCTAGCGGGAGGTTGGAGACCCAGTACTTC.

The J gene is TRBJ1-1, the V gene TRBV11-2; tentatively, D is TRBD1 (5 bases). Germline V gene lookup returns CDR1 SGHAT and CDR2 FQNNGV. V was trimmed by 2 bases and J by 4 bases, leaving 11 bases between them. The CDR3 is made up of 14 amino acids. CDR3 sequence: CASSLNGHRTEAFF. CDR3 DNA: TGTGCCAGCAGCTTAAATGGACATCGCACTGAAGCTTTCTTT.

The chain uses TRBV10-3 and TRBJ2-7; TRBD2 agrees at 7 bases. The V and J ends lost 3 bases and 3 bases, in that order; junction bases with no gene match: 5. CDR1 is ENHRY, CDR2 SYGVKD, per germline. The CDR3 loop spans 14 amino acids. CDR3 region: CAISEGLDLYEQYF. The CDR3 DNA reads as TGTGCCATCAGTGAAGGACTAGACCTCTACGAGCAGTACTTC.

The J gene is TRBJ1-1, the V gene TRBV5-1; 7 bases are shared with TRBD1. The CDR3 covers 14 residues. Trimming removed 4 bases from V and 3 bases from J; junction bases left unmatched: 6. Germline V lookup: CDR1 SGHRS, CDR2 YFSETQ. This CDR3 reads CASSADRQDTEAFF. The CDR3, as DNA: TGCGCCAGCAGCGCGGACAGGCAGGACACTGAAGCTTTCTTT. Using reference TRBV5-1 and TRBJ1-1 for the parts outside the CDR3, the full variable domain is KAGVTQTPRYLIKTRGQQVTLSCSPISGHRSVSWYQQTPGQGLQFLFEYFSETQRNKGNFPGRFSGRQFSNSRSEMNVSTLELGDSALYLCASSADRQDTEAFFGQGTRLTVV.

This sequence joins TRBV12-2 and TRBJ1-6. TRBV12-2 is listed as a pseudogene. The CDR3 has 10 amino acids. The CDR3, as DNA: TGTGCAAGTCCCGATTCACCCCTCCACTTT. Translation gives CASPDSPLHF.

The V and J genes are TRBV5-4 and TRBJ2-3, with 11 bases identical to TRBD1. Germline assignment: CDR1 SGHNT and CDR2 YYREEE (reference sequence). The CDR3 is made up of 15 amino acids. With V trimmed by 3 bases and J by 6 bases, 6 bases remained unmatched. CDR3 sequence: CASSYGQGAGDTQYF. CDR3 in DNA: TGTGCCAGCAGCTACGGACAGGGGGCGGGGGATACGCAGTATTTT.

The chain combines TRBV19 with TRBJ1-1, with D unclear. V was cut by 3 bases and J by 2 bases, with 10 bases left in between. The CDR3 runs to 14 residues. Germline lookup yields CDR1 LNHDA and CDR2 SQIVND (reference sequence). In DNA, the CDR3 is TGTGCCAGTAGTATGTTCGAGGGAAACACTGAAGCTTTCTTT. Its translation is CASSMFEGNTEAFF.

The chain uses TRBV27 and TRBJ1-2; the D is unclear. The CDR3 is 11 amino acids. Germline CDR1 and CDR2: MNHEY and SMNVEV (reference sequence). The V end lost 7 bases, the J end lost 8 bases, and 11 bases lay between the germline ends. CDR3 residues: CASKGGLGYTF. CDR3 sequence (DNA): TGTGCCAGCAAGGGCGGGTTAGGCTACACCTTC.